This T cell receptor (beta chain) stems from a study of blood T cell repertoires in COVID-19. Turning to the study itself: Acute and convalescent COVID-19 specimens originated in the United States, Italy and Spain.

Measured with immunoSEQ multiplex PCR; TCRdb has only the in-frame clones, and not every one. Here the sample spans under 150,000 clones, approximately 80% being singletons. After removal of 2 bases from V and 12 bases from J, the junction contained 1 base not matched to a gene. This CDR3 has 11 residues. CDR1 is MNHNS and CDR2 is SASEGT in the germline V gene. This TCR derives from a woman in her thirties or forties with active or convalescent COVID-19. Sequenced: peripheral blood. This chain links TRBV6-1 with TRBJ2-4; 7 bases map to TRBD1. For the CDR3, the DNA is TGTGCCAGCAGTGAAAGGGGGCGTCAGTACTTC. This sequence encodes CASSERGRQYF.